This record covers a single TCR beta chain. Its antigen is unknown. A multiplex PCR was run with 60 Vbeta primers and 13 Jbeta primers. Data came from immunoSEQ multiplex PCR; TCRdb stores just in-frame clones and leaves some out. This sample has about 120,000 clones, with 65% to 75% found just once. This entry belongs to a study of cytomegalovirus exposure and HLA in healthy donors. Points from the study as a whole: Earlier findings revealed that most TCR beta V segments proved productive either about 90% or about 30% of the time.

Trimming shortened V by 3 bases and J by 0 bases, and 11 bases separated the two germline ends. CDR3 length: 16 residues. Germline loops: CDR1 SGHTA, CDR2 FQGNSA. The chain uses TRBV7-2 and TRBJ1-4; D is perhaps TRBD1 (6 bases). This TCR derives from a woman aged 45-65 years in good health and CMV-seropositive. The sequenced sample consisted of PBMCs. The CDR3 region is CASSLGGPATNEKLFF. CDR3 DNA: TGTGCCAGCAGCTTGGGGGGGCCCGCAACTAATGAAAAACTGTTTTTT.